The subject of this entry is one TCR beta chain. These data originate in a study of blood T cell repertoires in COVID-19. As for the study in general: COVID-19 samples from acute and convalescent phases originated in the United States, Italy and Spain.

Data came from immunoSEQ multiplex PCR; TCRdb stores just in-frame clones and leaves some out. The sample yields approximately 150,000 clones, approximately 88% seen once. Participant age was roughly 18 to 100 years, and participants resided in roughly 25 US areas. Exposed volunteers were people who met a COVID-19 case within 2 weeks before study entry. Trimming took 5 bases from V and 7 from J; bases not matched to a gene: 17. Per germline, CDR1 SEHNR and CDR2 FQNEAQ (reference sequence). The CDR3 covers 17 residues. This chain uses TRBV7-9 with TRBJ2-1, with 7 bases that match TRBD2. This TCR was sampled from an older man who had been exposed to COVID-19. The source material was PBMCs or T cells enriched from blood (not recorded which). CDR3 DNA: TGTGCCAGCAGCCCGAGACTTGAGCGGGGACTAAGGAATGAGCAGTTCTTC. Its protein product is CASSPRLERGLRNEQFF.